This T cell receptor (beta chain) was obtained from a study of CD8 T cells in ankylosing spondylitis. This clonotype was seen repeatedly, ten times or more. What it binds is unknown. An end of the junction does not agree with germline; a read error may underlie this. Broader study findings: A CD8+ phenotype characterized the disease-linked clones, which were relatively rare in peripheral blood. It appeared that ankylosing spondylitis blood was characterized by a TCR beta motif of roughly 8 highly homologous variants. There was reportedly significant enrichment of clones that were disease-linked in matched ankylosing spondylitis synovial fluid.

In germline, CDR1 is LGHNA, CDR2 YSLEER. This CDR3 is built from 13 residues. Each TCR beta library was made by quantitative 5'-RACE that incorporated molecular barcodes. TCRdb re-called the 5' RACE reads with MiXCR, one entry per CDR3 protein. The sample gives under 250,000 distinct CDR3 sequences, roughly 24% of which show up once; about 7% is in the top ten. This TCR was recovered from a male donor with ankylosing spondylitis or in good health (not recorded which). Input material: blood, either unsorted or a sorted T cell fraction (not recorded which). V usage is TRBV4-3 and J usage is TRBJ1-2; D possibly corresponds to TRBD1 (5 bases). CDR3 in amino acids: CASSEDLGQSYTF. CDR3 bases: TGCGCCAGCAGCGAAGACCTGGGGCAGAGCTACACCTTC.